One and the same sample provided the 25 T cell receptor beta chains below, sequenced in a study of radiotherapy plus CTLA-4 blockade in lung cancer. Repertoires were generated with immunoSEQ multiplex PCR, while TCRdb's copy carries only in-frame clones and drops some. The sample carries 40,000 to 50,000 clones, approximately 78% recorded once. The sequences come from peripheral blood, collected from a patient treated with radiotherapy plus ipilimumab. The receptors derive from a human donor with non-small cell lung cancer who had stable disease on radiotherapy plus ipilimumab.

The chain links TRBV2 to TRBJ2-3; TRBD1 matches at 10 bases. Germline V gives CDR1 SNHLY, CDR2 FYNNEI. This CDR3 is built from 15 residues. V lost 8 bases, J lost 2 bases, and 7 bases stayed unmatched. The CDR3 nucleotides read TGTGCCAGCCCTCCTGGACAGGGGGTCACAGATACGCAGTATTTT. This sequence encodes CASPPGQGVTDTQYF.

V is TRBV5-6 and J is TRBJ2-5, with 10 bases identical to TRBD1. This CDR3 has 15 amino acids. V shed 0 bases and J 5 bases; nucleotides not matched to a gene: 4. CDR1 SGHDT and CDR2 YYEEEE come from the germline V gene. CDR3 in amino acids: CASSLVATGGETQYF. The CDR3 region has the DNA TGTGCCAGCAGCTTGGTGGCGACAGGGGGCGAGACCCAGTACTTC.

CDR3 protein: CASRSMLATHARNTIYF. The CDR3 bases are TGTGCCAGCAGAAGTATGTTAGCTACACACGCACGAAACACCATATATTTT. The chain uses TRBV21-1 and TRBJ1-3. TRBV21-1 is given as a pseudogene. The CDR3 contains 17 residues.

This clone showed up just a few times. The chain is built from TRBV7-9 and TRBJ2-7; TRBD1 matches 11 bases. After removal of 5 bases from V and 4 bases from J, the junction contained 10 bases not matched to a gene. The CDR3 runs 16 residues. Germline values: CDR1 SEHNR, CDR2 FQNEAQ (reference sequence). CDR3 nucleotides: TGTGCCAGCAGCCGTCAGACCGGGACAGGGGGTTACGAGCAGTACTTC. Translation gives CASSRQTGTGGYEQYF.

The chain joins TRBV5-6 to TRBJ1-2; D is uncertain. With 3 bases removed from V and 4 bases from J, the gap between germline ends came to 16 bases. Germline assignment: CDR1 SGHDT and CDR2 YYEEEE. The CDR3 extends over 15 amino acids. This chain's CDR3 is CASSSPGEGSYGYTF. In DNA form, the CDR3 reads TGTGCCAGCAGCTCCCCCGGGGAAGGTAGCTATGGCTACACCTTC. The full variable domain, with the rest looked up from reference TRBV5-6 and TRBJ1-2, is DAGVTQSPTHLIKTRGQQVTLRCSPKSGHDTVSWYQQALGQGPQFIFQYYEEEERQRGNFPDRFSGHQFPNYSSELNVNALLLGDSALYLCASSSPGEGSYGYTFGSGTRLTVV.

This chain uses TRBV5-4 with TRBJ1-2, with D perhaps TRBD1 (6 bases). Trimming cost V 4 bases and J 3 bases, with 16 bases left between them. Germline V gene sequence: CDR1 SGHNT, CDR2 YYREEE (reference sequence). The CDR3 extends over 15 amino acids. CDR3 nucleotides: TGTGCCAGCAGCAAACCTAGACAGGCACACTATGGCTACACCTTC. Amino acid sequence: CASSKPRQAHYGYTF.

V usage is TRBV9 and J usage is TRBJ2-3, with D tentatively TRBD2 (5 bases). The V end was cut by 4 bases, the J end by 2 bases, with 20 bases between. CDR3 size: 17 residues. The germline V gene has CDR1 SGDLS and CDR2 YYNGEE. This CDR3 reads CASSTLPRGGSTDTQYF. Here the CDR3 DNA reads TGTGCCAGCAGCACTCTCCCTAGAGGCGGGTCCACAGATACGCAGTATTTT.

V and J are TRBV21-1 and TRBJ2-5; the table's D call of TRBD2 was not tested on the DNA. TRBV21-1 is recorded as a pseudogene. There are 16 residues in the CDR3. CDR3 region: CASREIIATLSETQYF. CDR3 DNA sequence: TGTGCCAGCAGGGAAATTATAGCTACACTTTCTGAGACCCAGTACTTC.

The genes are TRBV28 and TRBJ2-2, with 7 bases fitting TRBD1. The germline V gene has CDR1 MDHEN and CDR2 SYDVKM. V shed 5 bases, J shed 4 bases, and the junction held 4 bases outside the gene matches. The CDR3 sequence is 14 residues long. The CDR3 sequence is CASSPTGVTGELFF. CDR3 in DNA: TGTGCCAGCAGTCCTACAGGGGTCACCGGGGAGCTGTTTTTT.

The rearrangement uses TRBV19 and TRBJ1-2, with 8 bases aligning to TRBD1. This CDR3 has 12 residues. V lost 8 bases and J lost 3; bases outside the gene matches: 2. The V gene's germline CDR1 is LNHDA and CDR2 SQIVND (reference sequence). The CDR3 sequence: CASGQGHYGYTF. The CDR3 nucleotides are TGTGCCAGTGGACAGGGCCACTATGGCTACACCTTC. Based on the CDR3 plus reference TRBV19 and TRBJ1-2, the full variable domain is DGGITQSPKYLFRKEGQNVTLSCEQNLNHDAMYWYRQDPGQGLRLIYYSQIVNDFQKGDIAEGYSVSREKKESFPLTVTSAQKNPTAFYLCASGQGHYGYTFGSGTRLTVV.

J is TRBJ2-5 and V is TRBV9, with 9 bases matching TRBD2. V lost 8 bases, J lost 5 bases, and 4 bases stayed unmatched. CDR1 is SGDLS, CDR2 YYNGEE, per germline. CDR3 length: 12 residues. The CDR3: CARGGTSETQYF. The DNA for the CDR3 is TGTGCCAGGGGTGGGACTAGCGAGACCCAGTACTTC.

V and J are TRBV28 and TRBJ1-5; unclear D gene. The CDR3 is 13 amino acids. Trimming pared 11 bases from V and 1 base from J, leaving 12 bases between. The germline V gene has CDR1 MDHEN and CDR2 SYDVKM. The CDR3 protein is CAGSIGSNQPQHF. CDR3 DNA: TGTGCCGGGTCTATCGGGAGCAATCAGCCCCAGCATTTT.

The V and J genes are TRBV15 and TRBJ2-7; 7 bases agree with TRBD1. This CDR3 region has 14 residues. Germline CDR1 LNHNV, CDR2 YYDKDF (reference sequence). V was clipped by 5 bases and J by 2 bases; unmatched bases: 6. The DNA for the CDR3 is TGTGCCACCAGCCCCTGGGACAGCCCCTACGAGCAGTACTTC. It encodes CATSPWDSPYEQYF.

This sequence joins TRBV19 and TRBJ2-3; D uncertain. Germline loops: CDR1 LNHDA, CDR2 SQIVND (reference sequence). V was clipped by 3 bases and J by 0 bases, with 7 bases between them. There are 14 residues in the CDR3. CDR3 region: CASSMFISTDTQYF. CDR3 coding DNA: TGTGCCAGTAGTATGTTTATAAGCACAGATACGCAGTATTTT.

The J gene is TRBJ2-3, the V gene TRBV19; 7 positions match TRBD2. V shed 5 bases, J shed 2 bases, and the junction held 7 bases outside the gene matches. The CDR3 covers 15 residues. CDR1 is LNHDA, CDR2 SQIVND, per germline (reference sequence). In DNA form, the CDR3 reads TGTGCCAGTAGTCCGGCGGGAGCCTTCACAGATACGCAGTATTTT. It translates to CASSPAGAFTDTQYF.

This clone was observed once. The V and J genes are TRBV28 and TRBJ2-7, with 9 positions matching TRBD2. Trimming took 7 bases from V and 4 from J; bases not matched to a gene: 14. This CDR3 is built from 16 residues. Germline V gene lookup returns CDR1 MDHEN and CDR2 SYDVKM. CDR3 amino acids: CASTQGFSGSLYEQYF. The CDR3 DNA reads as TGTGCCAGCACTCAGGGTTTTAGCGGGAGTCTTTACGAGCAGTACTTC.

CDR3 region: CASSIRGSGGYTF. The CDR3 coding sequence is TGTGCCAGTAGTATCCGGGGTTCCGGTGGCTACACCTTC. The V gene is TRBV19, the J gene TRBJ1-2; D is unresolved. The CDR3 consists of 13 residues. The V gene lost 3 bases and the J gene lost 7 bases, with 12 bases spanning the gap. From germline, CDR1 is LNHDA and CDR2 SQIVND (reference sequence).

The chain is built from TRBV19 and TRBJ1-1; D is unresolved. The germline gives CDR1 LNHDA, CDR2 SQIVND (reference sequence). V lost 3 bases to trimming and J lost 1 base, with 15 bases between them. The length of the CDR3 is 16 residues. The CDR3 DNA is TGTGCCAGTAGTATGACCCTCGAGGGCAGGAACACTGAAGCTTTCTTT. Amino acid sequence: CASSMTLEGRNTEAFF.

This clone has just one count. The chain combines TRBV18 with TRBJ1-4, with D uncertain. Per germline, CDR1 KGHSH and CDR2 LQKENI. This CDR3 comprises 15 residues. Deletions cut 2 bases from V and 6 bases from J, with 13 bases between. The DNA of the CDR3 is TGTGCCAGCTCACCATCTAGGGAGGTTGATGAAAAACTGTTTTTT. Residues: CASSPSREVDEKLFF. Complete variable domain (other parts from reference TRBV18 and TRBJ1-4): NAGVMQNPRHLVRRRGQEARLRCSPMKGHSHVYWYRQLPEEGLKFMVYLQKENIIDESGMPKERFSAEFPKEGPSILRIQQVVRGDSAAYFCASSPSREVDEKLFFGSGTQLSVL.

The chain carries TRBV11-2 and TRBJ2-7; 10 bases are shared with TRBD1. V lost 4 bases to trimming and J lost 0 bases; unmatched junction nucleotides: 0. CDR1 is SGHAT and CDR2 is FQNNGV in the germline V gene. The CDR3 loop spans 14 amino acids. The CDR3 here is CASSWTGGSYEQYF. The CDR3 region has the DNA TGTGCCAGCAGCTGGACAGGGGGCTCCTACGAGCAGTACTTC.

The rearrangement uses TRBV7-2 and TRBJ1-4; TRBD1 matches 8 bases. The length of the CDR3 is 15 residues. Germline-derived CDR1 and CDR2 are SGHTA and FQGNSA. Losses at the gene ends were 4 bases for V and 2 bases for J; bases not matched to a gene: 3. Written as DNA, the CDR3 is TGTGCCAGCAGCTCGACAGGGGAGACTAATGAAAAACTGTTTTTT. This gives the protein CASSSTGETNEKLFF.

This clone was found once. The chain couples TRBV7-9 to TRBJ2-7; 7 bases line up with TRBD1. CDR1 is SEHNR and CDR2 is FQNEAQ in the germline V gene (reference sequence). V lost 6 bases and J lost 2; bases outside the gene matches: 13. This CDR3 contains 16 residues. The chain's CDR3 is CASSQISGGQTYEQYF. CDR3 sequence (DNA): TGTGCCAGCAGTCAGATTTCAGGGGGACAAACCTACGAGCAGTACTTC.

Written as DNA, the CDR3 is TGTGCCAGCAGCGCCCGGGGTAGCGGGAGCTCCTACAATGAGCAGTTCTTC. Amino acids: CASSARGSGSSYNEQFF. This chain joins TRBV7-3 and TRBJ2-1; 9 bases are shared with TRBD2. Per the germline V gene, CDR1 is SGHTA and CDR2 is FQGTGA. The CDR3 is made up of 17 amino acids. The J segment lost 0 bases and the V segment lost 5 bases, leaving 8 bases of the junction unmatched.

CDR3 DNA sequence: TGTGCCAGCAGTCGAGGACAGGTATCCTCCTACAATGAGCAGTTCTTC. Its translation is CASSRGQVSSYNEQFF. This chain links TRBV28 with TRBJ2-1; TRBD1 matches at 7 bases. The germline CDR1 and CDR2 sequences are MDHEN and SYDVKM. The CDR3 length is 16 residues. Unmatched junction bases numbered 7, after V lost 5 bases and J lost 0 bases.

The chain couples TRBV7-2 to TRBJ2-7; TRBD2 matches at 14 bases. The CDR3 length is 15 residues. Germline CDR1 and CDR2: SGHTA and FQGNSA. V lost 3 bases and J lost 7; bases outside the gene matches: 5. The CDR3 nucleotides read TGTGCCAGCAGCTTGGGGACTAGCGGGAGTTTTGAGCAGTACTTC. Translating gives CASSLGTSGSFEQYF. The full variable domain, its missing parts supplied by reference TRBV7-2 and TRBJ2-7, is GAGVSQSPSNKVTEKGKDVELRCDPISGHTALYWYRQSLGQGLEFLIYFQGNSAPDKSGLPSDRFSAERTGGSVSTLTIQRTQQEDSAVYLCASSLGTSGSFEQYFGPGTRLTVT.